Shown below are 5 T cell receptor beta chains from a single sample sequenced in a study of T-cell reconstitution after alpha-beta-depleted transplantation in children. As it was prepared, the TCRbeta library received unique molecular identifiers. MiXCR, applied by TCRdb to the PCR reads, yields one record per CDR3 protein. This sample yields 900,000 or so distinct CDR3 sequences, of which roughly 15% are seen a single time; about 5% belongs to the top ten. This sample comprised PBMCs, mostly from graft donor cells, obtained 360 days after TCRalphabeta/CD19-depleted stem cell transplant. Every receptor here comes from a male patient between 10 and 17 years old who had a stem cell transplant for acute lymphoblastic leukemia, so the T cells may come from the graft donor.

The chain combines TRBV7-3 with TRBJ2-5; possibly TRBD1 or TRBD2 for D (6 bases each). The CDR3 has 13 amino acids. Trimming took off 1 base at V and 9 bases at J, with 12 bases between the two ends. Germline loops: CDR1 SGHTA, CDR2 FQGTGA. DNA of the CDR3: TGTGCCAGCAGCTTAAGGAGGGGGGAGGCCCAGTACTTC. This translates into CASSLRRGEAQYF.

This clonotype has a count of ten or more. CDR3 nucleotide sequence: TGTGCCAGCAGCCAAGAGCGCCGCCTGGCGCGGGAAAAACTGTTTTTT. Its translation: CASSQERRLAREKLFF. The chain joins TRBV3-1 to TRBJ1-4; D is uncertain. The length of the CDR3 is 16 residues. CDR1 and CDR2 from the germline V gene are LGHDT and YNNKEL (reference sequence). V lost 0 bases to trimming and J lost 8 bases, with 16 bases between them.

This clonotype was picked up many times. The chain recombines TRBV5-1 with TRBJ2-2; D gene ambiguous. CDR3 length: 12 amino acids. With 0 bases removed from V and 10 bases from J, the gap between germline ends came to 7 bases. The germline V gene encodes CDR1 SGHRS and CDR2 YFSETQ. The CDR3 region has the DNA TGCGCCAGCAGCTTGGGCTACCAGGAGCTGTTTTTT. It specifies CASSLGYQELFF.

The chain combines TRBV5-1 with TRBJ2-2, with TRBD1 identical over 8 bases. The CDR3 runs to 15 residues. Germline V lookup: CDR1 SGHRS, CDR2 YFSETQ. After removal of 1 base from V and 3 bases from J, the junction contained 2 bases not matched to a gene. CDR3 bases: TGCGCCAGCAGCTTGACAGGGGGGCACACCGGGGAGCTGTTTTTT. Protein sequence: CASSLTGGHTGELFF.

This clonotype was seen a handful of times. The chain joins TRBV10-3 to TRBJ1-1, with D tentatively TRBD1 (6 bases). V was shortened by 6 bases and J by 4 bases, with 27 bases between the two germline ends. The CDR3 contains 18 residues. Germline V CDR1 and CDR2: ENHRY, SYGVKD. The chain's CDR3 is CAISPIALPWTESTEAFF. CDR3 sequence (DNA): TGTGCCATCAGCCCTATCGCGCTCCCGTGGACAGAGTCCACTGAAGCTTTCTTT.